This T cell receptor beta chain is from a study of CD8 T cells in Susac syndrome. Germline loops: CDR1 ENHRY, CDR2 SYGVKD. J gave up 9 bases and V 4 bases, and 11 bases lay outside the gene matches. This CDR3 has 16 residues. The authors carried out high-throughput sequencing of TCR beta. They applied it to CD8+ and CD4+ T cells obtained from blood. Reverse transcription used about 0.5 to 1 ug RNA and random hexamers. TCRdb recomputed calls from the immunoSEQ multiplex PCR reads with MiXCR, one row per CDR3 protein. Counted here are 130,000 or so distinct CDR3 sequences, 75% to 90% occurring once; the ten biggest clones make up roughly 0.48%.

The sequence came from a human donor with multiple sclerosis. Sequencing used CD8+ T cells from PBMCs. The chain has TRBV10-3 and TRBJ2-2; 10 bases are a match to TRBD2. The CDR3 reads CAISGILAGDSWELFF. The CDR3 DNA sequence: TGTGCCATCAGTGGGATCCTAGCGGGAGATTCGTGGGAGCTGTTTTTT.